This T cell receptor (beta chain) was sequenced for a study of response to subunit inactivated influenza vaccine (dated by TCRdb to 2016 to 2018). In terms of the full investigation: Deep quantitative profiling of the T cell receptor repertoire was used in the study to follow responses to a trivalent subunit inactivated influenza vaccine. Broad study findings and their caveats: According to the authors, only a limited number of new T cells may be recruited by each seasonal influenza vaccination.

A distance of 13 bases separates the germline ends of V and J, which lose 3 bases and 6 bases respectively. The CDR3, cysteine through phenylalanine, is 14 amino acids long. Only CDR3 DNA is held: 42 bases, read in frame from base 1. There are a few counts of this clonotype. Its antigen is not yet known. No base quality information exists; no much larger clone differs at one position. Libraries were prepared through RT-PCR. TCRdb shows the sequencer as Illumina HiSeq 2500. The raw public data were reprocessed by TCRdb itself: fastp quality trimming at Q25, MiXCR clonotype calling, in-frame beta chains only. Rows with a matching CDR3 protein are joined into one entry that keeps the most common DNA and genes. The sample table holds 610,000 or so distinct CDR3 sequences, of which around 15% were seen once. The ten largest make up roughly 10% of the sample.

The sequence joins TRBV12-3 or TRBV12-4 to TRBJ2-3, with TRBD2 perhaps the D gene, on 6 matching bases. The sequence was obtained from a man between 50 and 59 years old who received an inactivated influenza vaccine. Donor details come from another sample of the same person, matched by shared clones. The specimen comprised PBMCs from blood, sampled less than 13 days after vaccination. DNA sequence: TGTGCCAGCAGTTTTCGGACTGGGGGGGATACGCAGTATTTT. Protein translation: CASSFRTGGDTQYF.